Listed here are 11 T cell receptor beta chains from one sample, sequenced in a study of blood T cell repertoires in COVID-19. The assay was immunoSEQ multiplex PCR, and TCRdb's table has in-frame clones only and misses some. The sample carries 150,000 to 200,000 clones, approximately 90% recorded once. The sample taken for sequencing was PBMCs or T cells enriched from blood (not recorded which). These receptors were taken from a woman aged 45-65 years who had recovered from COVID-19.

This chain uses TRBV18 with TRBJ1-6, with D possibly matching TRBD1 (5 bases). The CDR3 is made up of 14 amino acids. Germline assignment: CDR1 KGHSH and CDR2 LQKENI. V gave up 6 bases and J gave up 9 bases, with 15 bases separating them. The CDR3 region is CASSRDGVGSPLHF. As DNA, the CDR3 is TGTGCCAGCTCGCGGGACGGGGTTGGTTCACCCCTCCACTTT.

This clone appeared once. The chain uses TRBV29-1 and TRBJ2-2; 10 bases are a match to TRBD1. J was trimmed by 7 bases and V by 4 bases; bases with no gene match: 9. Germline lookup yields CDR1 SQVTM and CDR2 ANQGSEA. The CDR3 is 15 residues long. CDR3 nucleotide sequence: TGCAGCGTTGCTGGGGACAGGGGCCTCGGCGGGGAGCTGTTTTTT. The encoded protein is CSVAGDRGLGGELFF.

This clone was picked up one time. The genes are TRBV7-3 and TRBJ1-1; D remains unclear. The V and J ends lost 3 bases and 12 bases respectively, with 5 bases between them. CDR3 length: 9 residues. Germline V gives CDR1 SGHTA, CDR2 FQGTGA. CDR3: CASSFSSFF. CDR3 nucleotides: TGTGCCAGCAGCTTTAGTTCTTTCTTT.

The rearrangement uses TRBV3-1 (or the pseudogene TRBV3-2) and TRBJ1-5; the D gene is possibly TRBD1 (6 bases). This CDR3 comprises 15 residues. Germline CDR1 reads LGHDT; CDR2 reads YNNKEL (reference sequence). Trimming left V 1 base short and J 7 bases short, with 14 bases between. In DNA, the CDR3 is TGTGCCAGCAGCCAAGGGGCGGGGGGCAGGCAGCCCCAGCATTTT. Residues: CASSQGAGGRQPQHF.

This rearrangement joins TRBV6-1 to TRBJ2-7; D might be TRBD2 (5 bases). Germline CDR1 and CDR2: MNHNS and SASEGT. V was pared by 2 bases and J by 0 bases, with 11 bases between. There are 15 residues in the CDR3. This chain's CDR3 is CASSEPDGGSYEQYF. CDR3 bases: TGTGCCAGCAGTGAACCGGACGGAGGCTCCTACGAGCAGTACTTC.

The gene calls are TRBV4-2 and TRBJ2-2; 12 bases line up with TRBD2. This CDR3 has 18 amino acids. V lost 1 base and J lost 8; bases outside the gene matches: 11. The germline CDR1 and CDR2 sequences are LGHNA and YNFKEQ. Written as DNA, the CDR3 is TGTGCCAGCAGCCAAGGGCGGGGGACTAGCGGGCCAGGAGGGGAGCTGTTTTTT. This codes for CASSQGRGTSGPGGELFF.

The chain has TRBV19 and TRBJ1-2; 7 nucleotides align to TRBD1. CDR1 and CDR2 from the germline V gene are LNHDA and SQIVND (reference sequence). V lost 11 bases to trimming and J lost 3 bases; unmatched junction nucleotides: 6. The CDR3 runs to 12 residues. The CDR3 loop is CASTGLYYGYTF. CDR3 DNA: TGTGCCTCGACAGGGCTTTACTATGGCTACACCTTC.

The V and J genes are TRBV7-3 and TRBJ2-3; 7 bases line up with TRBD1. The V gene end was trimmed by 5 bases and the J gene end by 0 bases; junction bases not matched to a gene: 8. Germline V gene lookup returns CDR1 SGHTA and CDR2 FQGTGA. CDR3 size: 16 residues. In DNA, the CDR3 is TGTGCCAGCAGCCTAGCAGGGGGACCGAGCACAGATACGCAGTATTTT. Protein: CASSLAGGPSTDTQYF.

This clone was seen once. CDR3 sequence: CASSHTQGSSYEQYF. The CDR3, as DNA: TGTGCCAGCAGCCATACACAGGGGAGCTCCTACGAGCAGTACTTC. J is TRBJ2-7 and V is TRBV6-5; 7 bases match TRBD1. J lost 0 bases, V lost 6 bases, and 8 bases had no gene match. Germline CDR1 is MNHEY and CDR2 is SVGAGI. The CDR3 loop spans 15 amino acids.

This chain uses TRBV7-2 with TRBJ2-7; D might be TRBD1 (5 bases). Germline loops: CDR1 SGHTA, CDR2 FQGNSA. This CDR3 contains 14 residues. The V gene lost 7 bases and the J gene lost 0 bases, with 13 bases spanning the gap. CDR3 amino acids: CASTPRGISYEQYF. CDR3 DNA sequence: TGTGCCAGCACCCCAAGGGGAATCTCCTACGAGCAGTACTTC.

The V call is TRBV6-1, the J call TRBJ1-1, with D maybe TRBD1 (6 bases). The V end was cut by 0 bases, the J end by 1 base, with 18 bases between. CDR1 MNHNS and CDR2 SASEGT come from the germline V gene. CDR3 size: 18 residues. The CDR3 is CASSEARGRGKRNTEAFF. The CDR3 nucleotides are TGTGCCAGCAGTGAAGCGCGCGGCAGGGGAAAAAGGAACACTGAAGCTTTCTTT.